Each of the 14 T cell receptor beta chains below was sequenced from the same sample in a study of shared clonotypes between healthy human individuals. The repertoire was sequenced with immunoSEQ multiplex PCR; TCRdb's copy has only in-frame clones and lacks some. The sample has roughly 1,100,000 clones; about 75% are singletons. The sequencing sample was made of memory CD4+ T cells sorted from blood. Specified subset: CD45RA-negative fraction. These receptors originate from a young man in good health.

This chain joins TRBV4-2 and TRBJ1-3; TRBD1 might be the D (6 bases). The CDR3 extends over 15 amino acids. Germline V CDR1 and CDR2: LGHNA, YNFKEQ. The V gene lost 5 bases and the J gene lost 0 bases, with 11 bases spanning the gap. In nucleotides, the CDR3 is TGTGCCAGCAGCGAAGGGGGATCCTCTGGAAACACCATATATTTT. It translates to CASSEGGSSGNTIYF.

The chain uses TRBV7-8 and TRBJ2-2; the match to TRBD2 covers 8 bases. V lost 6 bases to trimming and J lost 2 bases; unmatched junction nucleotides: 5. Germline V gene data show CDR1 as SGHVS and CDR2 as FQNEAQ. This CDR3 comprises 15 residues. CDR3 region: CASRPAGGNTGELFF. CDR3 coding DNA: TGTGCCAGCAGGCCCGCGGGGGGCAACACCGGGGAGCTGTTTTTT.

Notes on this clone: This specimen includes other DNA sequences encoding the same CDR3. The rearrangement links TRBV4-1 to TRBJ1-6; 8 nucleotides align to TRBD1. V was clipped by 1 base and J by 10 bases; unmatched bases: 6. CDR1 is MGHRA and CDR2 is YSYEKL in the germline V gene. CDR3 length equals 15 residues. The CDR3 DNA sequence: TGCGCCAGCAGCCAAGGAGGACAGGGAGGGTCACCCCTCCACTTT. It translates to CASSQGGQGGSPLHF.

The chain couples TRBV5-1 to TRBJ1-4; a weak D match, TRBD1 (6 bases). V lost 0 bases to trimming and J lost 8 bases, with 11 bases between them. The length of the CDR3 is 14 residues. Germline V CDR1 and CDR2: SGHRS, YFSETQ. CDR3 DNA sequence: TGCGCCAGCAGCTTGGTGGGGGCTGAGGAAAAACTGTTTTTT. This encodes CASSLVGAEEKLFF. Drawing the rest from reference TRBV5-1 and TRBJ1-4, the complete variable domain is KAGVTQTPRYLIKTRGQQVTLSCSPISGHRSVSWYQQTPGQGLQFLFEYFSETQRNKGNFPGRFSGRQFSNSRSEMNVSTLELGDSALYLCASSLVGAEEKLFFGSGTQLSVL.

On this clone: This CDR3 is also generated by other DNA sequences in the sample. The chain has TRBV18 and TRBJ2-5, with no clear D. Germline lookup yields CDR1 KGHSH and CDR2 LQKENI. The CDR3 consists of 12 residues. V was shortened by 2 bases and J by 5 bases, with 6 bases between the two germline ends. The CDR3: CASSPGVETQYF. The CDR3 bases are TGTGCCAGCTCACCAGGGGTGGAGACCCAGTACTTC.

The gene calls are TRBV2 and TRBJ2-3; 7 bases match TRBD2. Germline assignment: CDR1 SNHLY and CDR2 FYNNEI. Trimming took 8 bases from V and 3 from J; bases not matched to a gene: 14. This CDR3 spans 16 amino acids. The chain's CDR3 is CASRGGKSGGTDTQYF. In DNA, the CDR3 is TGTGCCAGCCGGGGAGGGAAGAGTGGAGGGACAGATACGCAGTATTTT.

V and J are TRBV19 and TRBJ1-2; 12 nucleotides agree with TRBD1. Germline V gene data show CDR1 as LNHDA and CDR2 as SQIVND (reference sequence). Trimming removed 8 bases from V and 7 bases from J; junction bases left unmatched: 8. This CDR3 region has 14 residues. CDR3 amino acids: CASGEGTGGFGYTF. CDR3 sequence (DNA): TGTGCCAGTGGGGAGGGGACAGGGGGCTTTGGCTACACCTTC.

The V and J genes are TRBV7-2 and TRBJ2-3; TRBD2 aligns across 8 bases. Per germline, CDR1 SGHTA and CDR2 FQGNSA. The V segment lost 8 bases and the J segment 7 bases; nucleotides outside the gene matches: 11. CDR3 length: 14 residues. CDR3 sequence reads: CASLGSGSMYTQYF. The DNA for the CDR3 is TGTGCCAGCCTAGGGAGCGGGAGTATGTATACGCAGTATTTT.

This chain uses TRBV5-6 with TRBJ1-2, with TRBD1 matching over 10 bases. The germline V gene has CDR1 SGHDT and CDR2 YYEEEE. The CDR3 runs to 16 residues. The J segment lost 1 base and the V segment lost 0 bases, leaving 3 bases of the junction unmatched. Here the CDR3 DNA reads TGTGCCAGCAGCTTGGGGACAGGGGGAGGTAACTATGGCTACACCTTC. This encodes CASSLGTGGGNYGYTF.

V is TRBV5-1 and J is TRBJ1-1; D might be TRBD1 (5 bases). The CDR3 contains 15 residues. Trimming shortened V by 0 bases and J by 6 bases, and 15 bases separated the two germline ends. In germline, CDR1 is SGHRS, CDR2 YFSETQ. The CDR3 DNA reads as TGCGCCAGCAGCTTGGGGGCAGGGTTGGGGCCTGAAGCTTTCTTT. This gives the protein CASSLGAGLGPEAFF.

This chain joins TRBV18 and TRBJ1-2; D perhaps matches TRBD1 (5 bases). The CDR3 sequence is 14 residues long. The V gene lost 5 bases and the J gene lost 6 bases, with 16 bases spanning the gap. The germline V gene has CDR1 KGHSH and CDR2 LQKENI. Written as DNA, the CDR3 is TGTGCCAGCTCAGGAGACAGTGACCATAATGGCTACACCTTC. It translates to CASSGDSDHNGYTF.

This clone was detected only once. The genes are TRBV28 and TRBJ2-7; TRBD1 is a possible D gene (9 bases). V was trimmed by 5 bases and J by 1 base, leaving 15 bases between them. CDR1 is MDHEN and CDR2 is SYDVKM in the germline V gene. This CDR3 is built from 15 residues. The CDR3 bases are TGTGCCAGCAGTGTAGCGGGACAGGGTTCCTACGAGCAGTACTTC. Protein product: CASSVAGQGSYEQYF.

This rearrangement joins TRBV10-2 to TRBJ2-1, with 7 bases identical to TRBD2. Germline-derived CDR1 and CDR2 are WSHSY and SAAADI. J was trimmed by 16 bases and V by 0 bases; bases with no gene match: 6. The CDR3 is 12 residues long. The CDR3 bases are TGCGCCAGCAGTGAGTCCGCGGGAGCCGATTTCTTC. Translating it yields CASSESAGADFF.

This clone appeared a few times. The chain combines TRBV10-3 with TRBJ1-2; 7 bases map to TRBD1. Germline loops: CDR1 ENHRY, CDR2 SYGVKD. Trimming took 0 bases from V and 7 from J; bases not matched to a gene: 8. The CDR3 runs to 15 residues. CDR3 DNA sequence: TGTGCCATCAGTGAGTCGGGGGACAGTAGATCTGGCTACACCTTC. Its translation is CAISESGDSRSGYTF.